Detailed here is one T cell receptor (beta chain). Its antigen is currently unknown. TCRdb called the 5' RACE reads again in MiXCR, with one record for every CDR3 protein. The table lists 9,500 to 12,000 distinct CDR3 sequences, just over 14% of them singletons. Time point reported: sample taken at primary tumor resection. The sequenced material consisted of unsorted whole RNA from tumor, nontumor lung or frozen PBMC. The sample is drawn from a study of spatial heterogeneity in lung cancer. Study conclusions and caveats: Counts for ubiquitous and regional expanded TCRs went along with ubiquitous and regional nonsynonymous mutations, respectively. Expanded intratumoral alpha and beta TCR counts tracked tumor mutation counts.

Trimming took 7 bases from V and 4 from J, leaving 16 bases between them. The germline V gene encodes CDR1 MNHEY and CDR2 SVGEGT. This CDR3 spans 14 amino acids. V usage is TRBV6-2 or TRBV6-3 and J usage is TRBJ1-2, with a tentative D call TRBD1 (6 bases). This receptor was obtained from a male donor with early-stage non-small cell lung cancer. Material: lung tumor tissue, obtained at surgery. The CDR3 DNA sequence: TGTGCCAGCACCCACCCCCGGGACACCTATGGCTACACCTTC. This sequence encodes CASTHPRDTYGYTF.